Given below is one T cell receptor beta chain in context. Germline CDR1 is SEHNR and CDR2 is FQNEAQ (reference sequence). The CDR3 extends over 16 amino acids. Trimming removed 5 bases at V and 5 bases at J, with 19 bases between. This entry is derived from a study of cytomegalovirus exposure and HLA in healthy donors. Here immunoSEQ multiplex PCR was the method, and the copy in TCRdb shows in-frame clones only, minus some. Of some 140,000 clones in the sample, 86% were seen once. The sequencing input was PBMCs. The sequence derives from a young man in good health and CMV-seronegative. This chain connects TRBV7-9 to TRBJ2-1; possibly TRBD2 for D (7 bases). CDR3 region: CASSDYQGRGDNEQFF. The CDR3 coding sequence is TGTGCCAGCAGCGACTACCAGGGGAGGGGGGACAATGAGCAGTTCTTC.